The 3 T cell receptor beta chains in this list originate from one sample, sequenced in a study of T cell responses to AZD1222 COVID-19 vaccine. The assay was immunoSEQ multiplex PCR, and TCRdb's table has in-frame clones only and misses some. The sample has more than 85,000 clones, roughly nine tenths seen once. The source was peripheral blood, collected on day 0 of AZD1222 vaccination. These receptors all come from an adult in good health.

The genes are TRBV6-5 and TRBJ1-1; TRBD1 matches 8 bases. J gave up 1 base and V 6 bases, and 4 bases lay outside the gene matches. Looked up from germline, CDR1 is MNHEY and CDR2 is SVGAGI. The CDR3 runs to 14 residues. CDR3 DNA sequence: TGTGCCAGCAGGGACAGGGCCCAGAACACTGAAGCTTTCTTT. Translating gives CASRDRAQNTEAFF.

CDR3 nucleotides: TGTGCCAGCAGTTACTCGAGTTTACGAGTCCAAGAGACCCAGTACTTC. Translating it yields CASSYSSLRVQETQYF. The V and J genes are TRBV6-5 and TRBJ2-5; no clear D gene. The CDR3 covers 16 residues. The germline V gene has CDR1 MNHEY and CDR2 SVGAGI. V dropped 0 bases and J dropped 1 base, with 12 bases sitting between them.

The chain carries TRBV7-9 and TRBJ1-1; D unresolved. CDR3 length: 13 amino acids. Germline CDR1 and CDR2: SEHNR and FQNEAQ (reference sequence). V gave up 1 base and J gave up 3 bases, with 6 bases separating them. The CDR3 nucleotides are TGTGCCAGCAGCTTAGGCAGCTACACTGAAGCTTTCTTT. It is translated as CASSLGSYTEAFF.